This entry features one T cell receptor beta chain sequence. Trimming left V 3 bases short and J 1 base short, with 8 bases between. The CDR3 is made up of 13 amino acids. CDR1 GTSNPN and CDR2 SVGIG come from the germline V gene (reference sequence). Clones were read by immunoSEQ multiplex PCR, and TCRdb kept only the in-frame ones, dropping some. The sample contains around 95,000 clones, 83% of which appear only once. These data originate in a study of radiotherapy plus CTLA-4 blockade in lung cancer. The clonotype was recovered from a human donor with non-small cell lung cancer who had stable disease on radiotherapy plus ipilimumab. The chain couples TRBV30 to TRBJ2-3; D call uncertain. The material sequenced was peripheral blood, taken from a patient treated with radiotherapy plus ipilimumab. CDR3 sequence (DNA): TGTGCCTGGAGCGAGGTCCGCACAGATACGCAGTATTTT. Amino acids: CAWSEVRTDTQYF.